The present T cell receptor beta chain was sequenced within a study of blood T cell repertoires in COVID-19. Study-level information: Donors in the United States, Italy and Spain gave samples during acute or convalescent COVID-19. The analysed material was cDNA or gDNA that came from T cells, B-cell-depleted T cells, or PBMCs.

Followed over time, Seattle patients had been enrolled while infection was active. In the study's own analysis: Reference gene primer amplification in the assay estimated nucleated cell counts. Data came from immunoSEQ multiplex PCR; TCRdb stores just in-frame clones and leaves some out. The DNA gave D and trimming, while V, J and clone size come from that table. The sample holds fewer than 250,000 clones; around 90% are singletons and the top ten take about 0.79%. This CDR3 contains 14 residues. Per germline, CDR1 KGHSH and CDR2 LQKENI. The V gene lost 5 bases and the J gene lost 6 bases, with 11 bases spanning the gap.

The sample consisted of peripheral blood. The TCR comes from a man younger than 45 with COVID-19, enrolled during active disease. The chain joins TRBV18 to TRBJ1-6; D not certain. The CDR3 sequence: CASSGPALNSPLHF. CDR3 nucleotides: TGTGCCAGCTCAGGGCCGGCGCTTAATTCACCCCTCCACTTT.